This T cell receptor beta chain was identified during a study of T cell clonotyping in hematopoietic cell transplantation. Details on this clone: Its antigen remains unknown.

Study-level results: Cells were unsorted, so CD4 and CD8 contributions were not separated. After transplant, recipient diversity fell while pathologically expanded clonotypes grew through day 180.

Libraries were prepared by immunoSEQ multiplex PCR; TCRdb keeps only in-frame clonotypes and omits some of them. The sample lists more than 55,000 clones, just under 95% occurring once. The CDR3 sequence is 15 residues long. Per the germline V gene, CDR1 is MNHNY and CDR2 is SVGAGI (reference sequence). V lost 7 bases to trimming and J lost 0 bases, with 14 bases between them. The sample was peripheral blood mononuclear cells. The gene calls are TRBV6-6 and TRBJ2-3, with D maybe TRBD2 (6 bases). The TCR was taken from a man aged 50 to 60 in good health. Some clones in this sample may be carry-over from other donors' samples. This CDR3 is CASNSGLPSTDTQYF. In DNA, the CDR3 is TGTGCCAGCAACTCCGGACTACCCAGCACAGATACGCAGTATTTT.